This T cell receptor (beta chain) was documented in a study of breast tumors, draining lymph nodes, adjacent tissues. Points from the study as a whole: Compared with lymph nodes, tumors were less diverse; compared with nontumor tissue, more.

TCRdb reanalysed the multiplex PCR reads using MiXCR and keeps one entry per CDR3 protein. The repertoire has under 80,000 distinct CDR3 sequences, approximately 47% of them found once; the top ten carry about 8.4%. Note on this clonotype: Its target is not known.

The sequence derives from a female donor with breast cancer. Some clones in this sample may be carry-over from other donors' samples. The sample comprised breast tumor tissue.

The CDR3 nucleotides read TGTGCCAGCAGCTTCGACAGGGCCTATGGCTACACCTTC. Protein product: CASSFDRAYGYTF. The V and J genes are TRBV7-8 and TRBJ1-2; TRBD1 aligns across 7 bases. V was pared by 3 bases and J by 4 bases, with 2 bases of the junction left unmatched. Germline V gene sequence: CDR1 SGHVS, CDR2 FQNEAQ. This CDR3 contains 13 residues.